This T cell receptor (beta chain) was profiled in a study of OX40 agonist ivuxolimab in advanced cancers. The germline V and J ends were trimmed by 0 bases and 4 bases, with 10 bases remaining between them. CDR1 and CDR2 (germline): SGHRS, YFSETQ. The CDR3 totals 14 residues. Measured with immunoSEQ multiplex PCR; TCRdb has only the in-frame clones, and not every one. The sample holds tens of thousands of clones, 80% to 90% seen once. V gene TRBV5-1 combines with J gene TRBJ1-1; D remains ambiguous. The source of this sequence is an adult with an advanced solid tumor such as melanoma, head and neck, liver or kidney cancer. Source: CD4+ or CD8+ T cells sorted from blood, taken in a trial of the OX40 agonist ivuxolimab. The CDR3 DNA follows: TGCGCCAGCAGCTTGGGGGTGTCGATCACTGAAGCTTTCTTT. As protein: CASSLGVSITEAFF. Full variable domain (missing parts from reference TRBV5-1 and TRBJ1-1): KAGVTQTPRYLIKTRGQQVTLSCSPISGHRSVSWYQQTPGQGLQFLFEYFSETQRNKGNFPGRFSGRQFSNSRSEMNVSTLELGDSALYLCASSLGVSITEAFFGQGTRLTVV.